This TCR beta chain originates from a study of T cell responses to AZD1222 COVID-19 vaccine. In the study overall: Whether given at about 4 or about 12 weeks, second doses were pooled. Whole-study results and caveats: Without day 14 samples, only post-peak T cell repertoires were studied.

Using immunoSEQ multiplex PCR, the repertoire was profiled, and TCRdb retains in-frame clones only, with some absent. The sample has 90,000 to 120,000 clones; 87% are singletons. J was trimmed by 0 bases and V by 6 bases; bases with no gene match: 5. Per germline, CDR1 MNHEY and CDR2 SVGAGI. The CDR3 consists of 14 residues. This clone came up once. Its specificity is not known. The rearrangement joins TRBV6-5 to TRBJ2-7, with 7 nucleotides matching TRBD1. The TCR sequence derives from an adult in good health. Sequencing was performed on peripheral blood, taken on day 0 of AZD1222 vaccination. The DNA of the CDR3 is TGTGCCAGCAGCCGGGACAGAAGCTCCTACGAGCAGTACTTC. The encoded protein is CASSRDRSSYEQYF.